This T cell receptor (beta chain) is drawn from a study of blood T cell repertoires in COVID-19. Looking at the study overall: Acute-phase and convalescent COVID-19 samples originated in the United States, Italy and Spain. PBMCs, B-cell-depleted T cells, or T cells provided the cDNA or gDNA that made up the material.

Original analysis: Reference gene primer amplification gave estimated nucleated cell counts. Profiled with immunoSEQ multiplex PCR; TCRdb holds only in-frame clones, not every one. V and J calls plus clone size are reproduced from that table; the DNA served to infer D and trimming. The profile covers roughly 250,000 clones, with roughly nine tenths appearing a single time and 1.2% taken by the ten largest. Across under 25 US areas, participants ranged in age from roughly 18 to 95 years. This clonotype was sampled from a human donor in a cohort exposed to, infected with or recovered from COVID-19 (not recorded which). The donor label of this sample is uncertain. Sequencing used PBMCs or T cells enriched from blood (not recorded which).

The CDR3 DNA reads TGTGCCAGCAGCATAGCGGGACACCTCAGACAGCCCCAGCATTTT. This gives the protein CASSIAGHLRQPQHF. V usage is TRBV27 and J usage is TRBJ1-5, with D possibly TRBD1 on 6 matching bases. This CDR3 has 15 residues. V lost 6 bases and J 7 bases, leaving 19 bases between the germline ends. The germline V gene has CDR1 MNHEY and CDR2 SMNVEV (reference sequence).